This TCR beta chain is drawn from a study of cytomegalovirus exposure and HLA in healthy donors. Study-level results: A later analysis found common viral pathogens apparently linked to several of the most significant clusters.

13 Jbeta primers and 60 Vbeta primers were used for the PCR. Libraries were prepared by immunoSEQ multiplex PCR; TCRdb keeps only in-frame clonotypes and omits some of them. This sample yields approximately 150,000 clones, of which 75% to 85% are seen a single time; about 10% belongs to the top ten. The table lists this clone with a count of one. Its target is unknown. The receptor comes from a man aged 45 to 65 in good health and CMV-seropositive. Source material: PBMCs.

The CDR3 loop reads CASSPRAESSYEQYF. The CDR3, as DNA: TGTGCCAGCTCACCACGGGCAGAAAGCTCCTACGAGCAGTACTTC. The rearrangement links TRBV18 to TRBJ2-7; D unresolved. CDR1 and CDR2 (germline): KGHSH, LQKENI. V shed 1 base and J shed 0 bases, with 10 bases lying between them. This CDR3 contains 15 residues.